The 28 T cell receptor beta chains reported below all come from one sample, sequenced in a study of cytomegalovirus exposure and HLA in healthy donors. The PCR had 60 Vbeta and 13 Jbeta primers. The repertoire was sequenced with immunoSEQ multiplex PCR; TCRdb's copy has only in-frame clones and lacks some. In the table there are approximately 170,000 clones, about four fifths of which are singletons. Sequencing was carried out using PBMCs. These receptor sequences come from a woman aged 18 to 35 in good health and CMV-seronegative.

About this clone itself: Mismatch with germline at one junction end may stem from a read error. The J gene is TRBJ2-7, the V gene TRBV7-9; 11 bases map to TRBD2. The CDR3 consists of 16 residues. Germline V CDR1 and CDR2: SEHNR, FQNEAQ (reference sequence). The chain's CDR3 is CSSSKGTSGRSYEQYF. CDR3 DNA sequence: TGTTCCAGCAGCAAAGGGACTAGCGGTCGCTCCTACGAGCAGTACTTC.

The J gene is TRBJ1-4, the V gene TRBV5-6, with D perhaps matching TRBD1 (6 bases). CDR1 is SGHDT and CDR2 is YYEEEE in the germline V gene. The CDR3 sequence is 16 residues long. V was cut by 1 base and J by 6 bases, with 16 bases left in between. Here the CDR3 reads CASSLLRLQGDEKLFF. The DNA for the CDR3 is TGTGCCAGCAGCTTGTTGCGTCTACAGGGCGATGAAAAACTGTTTTTT.

Regarding this clone: Other DNA sequences in the same sample also yield this CDR3. The CDR3 sequence is CASSVGGAGQPQHF. Written as DNA, the CDR3 is TGTGCCAGCAGCGTGGGGGGGGCGGGTCAGCCCCAGCATTTT. The V and J genes are TRBV9 and TRBJ1-5, with D perhaps matching TRBD1 (6 bases). V was cut by 2 bases and J by 6 bases, with 12 bases left in between. Germline V lookup: CDR1 SGDLS, CDR2 YYNGEE. The CDR3 contains 14 residues.

The chain couples TRBV5-1 to TRBJ1-6; 8 nucleotides match TRBD1. Germline trimming cut 4 bases from V and 9 bases from J; bases unmatched to any gene: 21. The CDR3 length is 19 residues. Germline loops: CDR1 SGHRS, CDR2 YFSETQ. CDR3 loop: CASSPTGQGTNSGGSPLHF. The CDR3 DNA follows: TGCGCCAGCAGCCCCACCGGACAGGGAACCAATTCGGGGGGTTCACCCCTCCACTTT.

The chain carries TRBV7-8 and TRBJ2-5; the match to TRBD1 covers 8 bases. The assigned J gene may be wrong: the sequence end matches TRBJ2-7 better. This CDR3 region has 17 residues. Germline V gene data show CDR1 as SGHVS and CDR2 as FQNEAQ. As DNA, the CDR3 is TGTGCCAGCAGCTTGTTAGTATGGGGCAGGGGGCCCTACGAGCAGTACTTC. Its translation is CASSLLVWGRGPYEQYF.

The DNA for the CDR3 is TGTGCCAGCAGCGTAGGAGGGGAGACCCAGTACTTC. It yields the protein CASSVGGETQYF. The rearrangement links TRBV9 to TRBJ2-5, with D maybe TRBD2 (5 bases). Trimming took off 0 bases at V and 5 bases at J, with 5 bases between the two ends. Germline-derived CDR1 and CDR2 are SGDLS and YYNGEE. The CDR3 is 12 amino acids.

The CDR3 here is CASSVAHSGSDTQYF. The CDR3 nucleotides read TGTGCCAGCAGCGTAGCTCATAGCGGGAGTGATACGCAGTATTTT. The chain has TRBV9 and TRBJ2-3, with 9 bases identical to TRBD2. The CDR3 is 15 residues long. CDR1 and CDR2 (germline): SGDLS, YYNGEE. V was pared by 0 bases and J by 6 bases, with 5 bases of the junction left unmatched.

As for this clone: This sample includes further DNA sequences coding for the same CDR3. The chain carries TRBV7-9 and TRBJ1-1, with 7 bases lining up with TRBD1. J lost 3 bases, V lost 5 bases, and 6 bases had no gene match. The CDR3 covers 14 residues. Germline assignment: CDR1 SEHNR and CDR2 FQNEAQ (reference sequence). The CDR3 DNA reads as TGTGCCAGCAGCACCCGGACAGGTCACACTGAAGCTTTCTTT. Its translation: CASSTRTGHTEAFF.

The chain employs TRBV6-5 and TRBJ2-7; 7 bases agree with TRBD1. Looked up from germline, CDR1 is MNHEY and CDR2 is SVGAGI. Trimming cost V 0 bases and J 4 bases; bases outside gene matches: 6. The CDR3 contains 15 residues. CDR3 in DNA: TGTGCCAGCAGTTACTCTGGGGACAGAGAGTACGAGCAGTACTTC. Amino acids: CASSYSGDREYEQYF.

This clone was detected once. The gene calls are TRBV10-2 and TRBJ2-1; TRBD1 matches at 10 bases. The CDR3 loop spans 15 amino acids. CDR1 and CDR2 (germline): WSHSY, SAAADI. V lost 6 bases and J lost 2; bases outside the gene matches: 4. The CDR3 nucleotides read TGCGCCAGCAGGCCGGGACAGGGGACCTACAATGAGCAGTTCTTC. Translation gives CASRPGQGTYNEQFF.

This rearrangement joins TRBV28 to TRBJ1-4; D remains unclear. There are 14 residues in the CDR3. The V end was cut by 2 bases, the J end by 7 bases, with 11 bases between. From germline, CDR1 is MDHEN and CDR2 SYDVKM. The DNA of the CDR3 is TGTGCCAGCAGTTTAAGGCGGGAAGGTGAAAAACTGTTTTTT. Protein product: CASSLRREGEKLFF.

On this clone: Germline and junction disagree at one end, which may indicate a read error. The chain recombines TRBV7-6 with TRBJ1-1, with D tentatively TRBD1 (5 bases). The CDR3 covers 17 residues. The germline CDR1 and CDR2 sequences are SGHVS and FNYEAQ. The chain's CDR3 is CASSLRPGWVGNTGAFF. Here the CDR3 DNA reads TGTGCCAGCAGCCTAAGACCAGGGTGGGTGGGGAACACTGGAGCTTTCTTT.

CDR3 loop: CASSPGHPNTEAFF. CDR3 nucleotide sequence: TGCGCCAGCAGCCCGGGACACCCGAACACTGAAGCTTTCTTT. The rearrangement joins TRBV5-1 to TRBJ1-1; possible D gene TRBD1, 6 bases. The V gene lost 4 bases and the J gene lost 1 base, with 11 bases spanning the gap. There are 14 residues in the CDR3. The germline gives CDR1 SGHRS, CDR2 YFSETQ.

V is TRBV7-2 and J is TRBJ1-2, with D unclear. The germline CDR1 and CDR2 sequences are SGHTA and FQGNSA. The CDR3 is 15 residues long. Between the trimmed V and J ends, which lost 1 base and 1 base, there was a span of 10 bases. CDR3 DNA: TGTGCCAGCAGCTTAGTTGGGCCAGTTAACTATGGCTACACCTTC. Its translation is CASSLVGPVNYGYTF.

This clone was recorded once. This chain joins TRBV25-1 and TRBJ2-5; a possible D gene is TRBD2 (5 bases). This CDR3 comprises 14 residues. V lost 4 bases, J lost 5 bases, and 14 bases lay in between. Germline CDR1 reads MGHDK; CDR2 reads SYGVNS. The CDR3 is CASSADEGGETQYF. The CDR3, as DNA: TGTGCCAGCAGTGCGGACGAGGGTGGGGAGACCCAGTACTTC.

This chain joins TRBV4-1 and TRBJ1-5; 8 bases are shared with TRBD1. This CDR3 spans 15 amino acids. The ends lost 1 base at V and 6 bases at J; junction bases unmatched: 5. Germline-derived CDR1 and CDR2 are MGHRA and YSYEKL. In DNA, the CDR3 is TGCGCCAGCAGCCAAGGGCCAGGGGGCGGTCAGCCCCAGCATTTT. It translates to CASSQGPGGGQPQHF.

V gene TRBV6-4 combines with J gene TRBJ2-1; 9 nucleotides agree with TRBD2. CDR3 size: 17 residues. The J segment lost 5 bases and the V segment lost 4 bases, leaving 12 bases of the junction unmatched. The germline CDR1 and CDR2 sequences are MRHNA and SNTAGT. The CDR3 sequence: CASSAPTGTSRNNEQFF. The CDR3 DNA is TGTGCCAGCAGTGCCCCAACCGGGACTAGCAGAAACAATGAGCAGTTCTTC.

This clone was recorded a few times. The chain uses TRBV19 and TRBJ1-4; no reliable D call. The germline CDR1 and CDR2 sequences are LNHDA and SQIVND (reference sequence). V was cut by 5 bases and J by 7 bases, with 14 bases left in between. The CDR3 has 14 amino acids. The CDR3, as DNA: TGTGCCAGTAGTGCGTGGATGGAGAGTGAAAAACTGTTTTTT. Its protein is CASSAWMESEKLFF.

The rearrangement uses TRBV10-2 and TRBJ2-2; D is perhaps TRBD2 (5 bases). V was cut by 10 bases and J by 0 bases, with 12 bases left in between. The CDR3 totals 14 residues. Looked up from germline, CDR1 is WSHSY and CDR2 is SAAADI. This CDR3 reads CATGGETNTGELFF. The CDR3 coding sequence is TGCGCCACCGGAGGCGAGACGAACACCGGGGAGCTGTTTTTT.

The chain employs TRBV4-2 and TRBJ1-2; possible D gene TRBD1, 5 bases. Germline-derived CDR1 and CDR2 are LGHNA and YNFKEQ. The length of the CDR3 is 13 residues. Trimming shortened V by 5 bases and J by 2 bases, and 9 bases separated the two germline ends. CDR3 DNA sequence: TGTGCCAGCAGCTACAGGAGAAACTATGGCTACACCTTC. It specifies CASSYRRNYGYTF.

CDR3 protein: CASSTGTDTDTQYF. The CDR3 region has the DNA TGTGCCAGCAGTACCGGGACAGACACAGATACGCAGTATTTT. The chain is built from TRBV13 and TRBJ2-3; 7 bases match TRBD1. Trimming removed 6 bases from V and 2 bases from J; junction bases left unmatched: 5. This CDR3 region has 14 residues. In germline, CDR1 is PRHDT, CDR2 FYEKMQ (reference sequence).

The table lists this clone with a count of one. The CDR3 region is CASSGWGTSGPGELFF. The CDR3 bases are TGTGCCAGCAGCGGTTGGGGGACTAGCGGTCCCGGGGAGCTGTTTTTT. The V call is TRBV14, the J call TRBJ2-2, with 11 nucleotides matching TRBD2. The junction had 8 bases not matched to a gene; V was cut back by 5 bases and J by 6 bases. The CDR3 loop spans 16 amino acids. Looked up from germline, CDR1 is SGHDN and CDR2 is FVKESK.

This chain links TRBV6-1 with TRBJ2-5; perhaps TRBD1 as D (6 bases). The CDR3 extends over 15 amino acids. The V gene lost 5 bases and the J gene lost 5 bases, with 18 bases spanning the gap. From germline, CDR1 is MNHNS and CDR2 SASEGT. The CDR3 DNA reads as TGTGCCAGCAGTTTCAGGCCCACAGGGCAGGAGACCCAGTACTTC. Protein: CASSFRPTGQETQYF.

This clone showed up just once. V gene TRBV2 combines with J gene TRBJ1-1, with a tentative D call TRBD1 (5 bases). Deletions cut 4 bases from V and 4 bases from J, with 13 bases between. The CDR3 consists of 14 residues. The V gene's germline CDR1 is SNHLY and CDR2 FYNNEI. The CDR3 loop reads CASSVEIGGTEAFF. CDR3 nucleotide sequence: TGTGCCAGCAGTGTGGAGATCGGGGGCACTGAAGCTTTCTTT.

The chain carries TRBV10-1 and TRBJ2-3; perhaps TRBD2 as D (6 bases). The V gene's germline CDR1 is WNHNN and CDR2 SYGVQD (reference sequence). This CDR3 has 17 residues. Trimming took off 6 bases at V and 3 bases at J, with 22 bases between the two ends. The CDR3 spells CASRTYAIGGKTDTQYF. CDR3 bases: TGCGCCAGCAGGACCTACGCTATCGGCGGGAAGACAGATACGCAGTATTTT.

This rearrangement joins TRBV28 to TRBJ2-1, with 7 bases aligning to TRBD1. CDR3 length: 15 amino acids. Unmatched junction bases numbered 8, after V lost 5 bases and J lost 4 bases. Germline V CDR1 and CDR2: MDHEN, SYDVKM. The CDR3 sequence is CASSLGQRKYNEQFF. DNA for the CDR3: TGTGCCAGCAGTCTGGGACAGCGAAAATACAATGAGCAGTTCTTC.

J is TRBJ2-7 and V is TRBV5-1, with TRBD2 matching 7 bases. The germline gives CDR1 SGHRS, CDR2 YFSETQ. The J segment lost 4 bases and the V segment lost 6 bases, leaving 16 bases of the junction unmatched. CDR3 length equals 16 residues. CDR3 nucleotide sequence: TGCGCCAGCACAATCAGTGGGGTAGCGGGTTCATACGAGCAGTACTTC. Translated: CASTISGVAGSYEQYF. Variable domain in full (rest from reference TRBV5-1 and TRBJ2-7): KAGVTQTPRYLIKTRGQQVTLSCSPISGHRSVSWYQQTPGQGLQFLFEYFSETQRNKGNFPGRFSGRQFSNSRSEMNVSTLELGDSALYLCASTISGVAGSYEQYFGPGTRLTVT.

V is TRBV9 and J is TRBJ2-3, with D perhaps TRBD1 (6 bases). The V end lost 0 bases, the J end lost 1 base, and 18 bases lay between the germline ends. The CDR3 contains 18 residues. Germline V gene sequence: CDR1 SGDLS, CDR2 YYNGEE. The CDR3 bases are TGTGCCAGCAGCGTAGCAGGGCAGGGGAGAGGAGGCACAGATACGCAGTATTTT. Translating gives CASSVAGQGRGGTDTQYF.